The sequence of this TCR beta chain was determined in a study of vaccination and CD4 T cells after COVID-19. With the Oncomine TCR Beta short-read assay, DNA from cultured CD4+ T cells was sequenced. TCRdb recomputed calls from the PCR reads with MiXCR, one row per CDR3 protein. The sample yields around 13,000 distinct CDR3 sequences, more than 70% seen once. Germline trimming cut 5 bases from V and 8 bases from J; bases unmatched to any gene: 7. Germline values: CDR1 LNHDA, CDR2 SQIVND (reference sequence). The CDR3 runs to 16 residues. On this clonotype itself: Its antigen remains unknown.

Treatment meaning: roughly nine-day PBMC culture with coronavirus spike peptide pools or control peptides (ViraFEST assay). The cultures had half their medium swapped for fresh IL-2 medium on days 3 and 7. Sequencing was done on a sample of CD4+ T cells from blood, cultured in vitro. The receptor comes from a human donor who had recovered from COVID-19. The V and J genes are TRBV19 and TRBJ2-1; 15 bases are shared with TRBD2. CDR3 sequence: CASSAGLAGGRDEQFF. CDR3 DNA: TGTGCCAGTAGTGCCGGACTAGCGGGAGGGCGGGATGAGCAGTTCTTC.